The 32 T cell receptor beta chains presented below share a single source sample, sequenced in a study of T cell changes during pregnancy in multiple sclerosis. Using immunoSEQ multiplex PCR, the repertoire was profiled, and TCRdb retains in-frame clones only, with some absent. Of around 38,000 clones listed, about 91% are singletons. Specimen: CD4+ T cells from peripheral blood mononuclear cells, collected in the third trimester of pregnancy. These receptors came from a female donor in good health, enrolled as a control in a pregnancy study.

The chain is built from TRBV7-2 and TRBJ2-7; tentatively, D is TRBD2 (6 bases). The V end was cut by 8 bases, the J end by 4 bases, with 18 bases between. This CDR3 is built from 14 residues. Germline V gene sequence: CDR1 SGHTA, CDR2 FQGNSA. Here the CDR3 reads CASSDSGVAYEQYF. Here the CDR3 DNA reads TGTGCCAGCTCCGACTCGGGGGTGGCGTACGAGCAGTACTTC.

CDR3 bases: TGCAGTGCCGTTAGCGGGAATGAGCAGTTCTTC. Its protein product is CSAVSGNEQFF. This chain connects TRBV20-1 to TRBJ2-1; TRBD2 aligns across 7 bases. CDR3 length: 11 residues. With V trimmed by 6 bases and J by 7 bases, 3 bases remained unmatched. Germline V gene data show CDR1 as DFQATT and CDR2 as SNEGSKA (reference sequence).

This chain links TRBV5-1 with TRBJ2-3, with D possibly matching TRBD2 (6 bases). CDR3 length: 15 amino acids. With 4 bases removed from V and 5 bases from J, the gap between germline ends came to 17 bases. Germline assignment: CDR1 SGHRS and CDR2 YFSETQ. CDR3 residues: CASSPPRLDGDTQYF. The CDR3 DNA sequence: TGCGCCAGCAGCCCCCCACGACTAGATGGAGATACGCAGTATTTT.

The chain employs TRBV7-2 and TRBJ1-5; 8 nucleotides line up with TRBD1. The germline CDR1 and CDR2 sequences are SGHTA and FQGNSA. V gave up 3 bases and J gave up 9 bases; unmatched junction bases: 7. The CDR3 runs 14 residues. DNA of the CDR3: TGTGCCAGCAGCTTGGACAGGGCGCAGGGGCCCCAGCATTTT. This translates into CASSLDRAQGPQHF.

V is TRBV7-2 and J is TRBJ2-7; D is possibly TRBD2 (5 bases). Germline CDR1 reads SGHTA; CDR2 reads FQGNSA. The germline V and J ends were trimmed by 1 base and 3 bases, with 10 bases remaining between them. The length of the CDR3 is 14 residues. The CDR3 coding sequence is TGTGCCAGCAGCTTAGGAGGAGGCTTCTACGAGCAGTACTTC. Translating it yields CASSLGGGFYEQYF.

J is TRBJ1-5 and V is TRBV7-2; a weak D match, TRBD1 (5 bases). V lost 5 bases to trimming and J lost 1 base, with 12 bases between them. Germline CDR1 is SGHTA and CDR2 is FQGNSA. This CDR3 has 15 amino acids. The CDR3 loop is CASSLQGGSNQPQHF. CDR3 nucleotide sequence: TGTGCCAGCAGCCTTCAGGGTGGGAGCAATCAGCCCCAGCATTTT. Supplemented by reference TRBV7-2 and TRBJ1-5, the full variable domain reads GAGVSQSPSNKVTEKGKDVELRCDPISGHTALYWYRQSLGQGLEFLIYFQGNSAPDKSGLPSDRFSAERTGGSVSTLTIQRTQQEDSAVYLCASSLQGGSNQPQHFGDGTRLSIL.

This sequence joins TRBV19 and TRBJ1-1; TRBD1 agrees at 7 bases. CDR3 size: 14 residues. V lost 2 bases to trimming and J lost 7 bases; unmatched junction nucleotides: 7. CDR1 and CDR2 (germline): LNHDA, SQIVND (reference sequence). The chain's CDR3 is CASSIRGGSDEAFF. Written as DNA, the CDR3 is TGTGCCAGTAGTATAAGAGGGGGCTCAGATGAAGCTTTCTTT.

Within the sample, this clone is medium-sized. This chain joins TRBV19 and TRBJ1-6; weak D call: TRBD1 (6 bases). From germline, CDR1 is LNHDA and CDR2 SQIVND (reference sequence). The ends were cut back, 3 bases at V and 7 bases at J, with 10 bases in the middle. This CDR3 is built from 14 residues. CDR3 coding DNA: TGTGCCAGTAGTATCGGGACAAAGAATTCACCCCTCCACTTT. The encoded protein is CASSIGTKNSPLHF.

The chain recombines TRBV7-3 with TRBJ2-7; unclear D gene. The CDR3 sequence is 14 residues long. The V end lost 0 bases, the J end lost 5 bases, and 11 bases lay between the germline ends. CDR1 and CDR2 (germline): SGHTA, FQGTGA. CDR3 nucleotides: TGTGCCAGCAGCTTAACACGACTTTCGGACGAGCAGTACTTC. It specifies CASSLTRLSDEQYF.

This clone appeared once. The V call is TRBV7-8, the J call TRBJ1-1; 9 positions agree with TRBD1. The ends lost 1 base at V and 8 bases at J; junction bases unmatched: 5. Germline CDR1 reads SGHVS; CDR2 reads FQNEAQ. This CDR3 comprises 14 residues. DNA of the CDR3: TGTGCCAGCAGCTTAGGGGACAGGGAGCGAGAAGCTTTCTTT. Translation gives CASSLGDREREAFF.

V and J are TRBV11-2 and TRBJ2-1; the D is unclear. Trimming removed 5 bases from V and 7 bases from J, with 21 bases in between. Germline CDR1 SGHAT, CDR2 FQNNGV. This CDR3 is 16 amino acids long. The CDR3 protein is CASSPGVVEVWNEQFF. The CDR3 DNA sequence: TGTGCCAGCAGCCCCGGCGTAGTCGAGGTTTGGAATGAGCAGTTCTTC.

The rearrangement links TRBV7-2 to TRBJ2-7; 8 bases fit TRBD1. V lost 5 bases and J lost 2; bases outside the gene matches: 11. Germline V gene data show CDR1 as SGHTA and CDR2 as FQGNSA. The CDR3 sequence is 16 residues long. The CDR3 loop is CASSREAGTGTYEQYF. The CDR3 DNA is TGTGCCAGCAGCCGCGAGGCCGGGACAGGTACCTACGAGCAGTACTTC.

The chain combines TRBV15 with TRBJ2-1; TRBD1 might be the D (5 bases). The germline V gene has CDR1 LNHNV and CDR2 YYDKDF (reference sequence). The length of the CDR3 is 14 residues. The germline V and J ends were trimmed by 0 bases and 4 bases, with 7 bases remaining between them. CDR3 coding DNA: TGTGCCACCAGCAGAGATACAGGTTACAATGAGCAGTTCTTC. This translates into CATSRDTGYNEQFF. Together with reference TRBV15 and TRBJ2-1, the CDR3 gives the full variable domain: DAMVIQNPRYQVTQFGKPVTLSCSQTLNHNVMYWYQQKSSQAPKLLFHYYDKDFNNEADTPDNFQSRRPNTSFCFLDIRSPGLGDTAMYLCATSRDTGYNEQFFGPGTRLTVL.

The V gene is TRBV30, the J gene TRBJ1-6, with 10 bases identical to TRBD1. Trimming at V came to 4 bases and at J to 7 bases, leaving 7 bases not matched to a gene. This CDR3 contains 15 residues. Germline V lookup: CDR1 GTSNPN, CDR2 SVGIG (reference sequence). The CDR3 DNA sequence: TGTGCCTGGATTCCCCGGGACAGGGGAAATTCACCCCTCCACTTT. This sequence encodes CAWIPRDRGNSPLHF. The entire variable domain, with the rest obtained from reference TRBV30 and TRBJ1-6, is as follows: SQTIHQWPATLVQPVGSPLSLECTVEGTSNPNLYWYRQAAGRGLQLLFYSVGIGQISSEVPQNLSASRPQDRQFILSSKKLLLSDSGFYLCAWIPRDRGNSPLHFGNGTRLTVT.

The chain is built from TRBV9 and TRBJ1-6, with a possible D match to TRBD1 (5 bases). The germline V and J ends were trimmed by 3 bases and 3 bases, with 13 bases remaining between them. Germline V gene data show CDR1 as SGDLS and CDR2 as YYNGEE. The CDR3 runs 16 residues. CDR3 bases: TGTGCCAGCAGCGCCCCCCAGGGATTCTATAATTCACCCCTCCACTTT. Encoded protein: CASSAPQGFYNSPLHF.

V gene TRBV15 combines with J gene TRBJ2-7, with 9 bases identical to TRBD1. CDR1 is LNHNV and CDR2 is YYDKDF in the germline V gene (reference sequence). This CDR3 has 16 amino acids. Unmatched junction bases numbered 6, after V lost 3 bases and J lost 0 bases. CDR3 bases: TGTGCCACCAGCAGCCCGGGACAGGGAATCTCCTACGAGCAGTACTTC. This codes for CATSSPGQGISYEQYF.

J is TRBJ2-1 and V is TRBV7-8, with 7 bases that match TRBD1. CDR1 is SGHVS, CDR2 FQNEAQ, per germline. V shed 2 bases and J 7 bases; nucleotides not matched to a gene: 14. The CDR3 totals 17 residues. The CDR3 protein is CASSLKGGADLSNEQFF. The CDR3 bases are TGTGCCAGCAGCTTAAAAGGGGGCGCGGATCTCTCAAATGAGCAGTTCTTC. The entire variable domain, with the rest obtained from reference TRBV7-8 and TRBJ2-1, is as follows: GAGVSQSPRYKVAKRGQDVALRCDPISGHVSLFWYQQALGQGPEFLTYFQNEAQLDKSGLPSDRFFAERPEGSVSTLKIQRTQQEDSAVYLCASSLKGGADLSNEQFFGPGTRLTVL.

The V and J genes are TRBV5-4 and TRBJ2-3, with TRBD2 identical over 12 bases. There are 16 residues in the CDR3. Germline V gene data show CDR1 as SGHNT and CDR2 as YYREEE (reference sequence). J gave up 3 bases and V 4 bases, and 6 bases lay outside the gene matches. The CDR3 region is CASSPGLAGSTDTQYF. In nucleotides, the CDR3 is TGTGCCAGCAGCCCCGGACTAGCGGGGTCAACAGATACGCAGTATTTT.

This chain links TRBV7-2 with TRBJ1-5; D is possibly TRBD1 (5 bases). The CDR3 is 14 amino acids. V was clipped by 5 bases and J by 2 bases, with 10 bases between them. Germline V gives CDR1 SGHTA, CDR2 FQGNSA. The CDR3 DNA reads TGTGCCAGCAGCCCCAGGGCAGGCAATCAGCCCCAGCATTTT. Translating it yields CASSPRAGNQPQHF.

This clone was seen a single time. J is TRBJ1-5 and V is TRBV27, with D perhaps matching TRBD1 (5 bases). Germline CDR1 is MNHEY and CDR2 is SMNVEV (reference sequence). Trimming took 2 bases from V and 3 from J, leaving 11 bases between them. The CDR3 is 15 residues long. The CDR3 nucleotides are TGTGCCAGCAGTTTAGGCCAGGGATTCAATCAGCCCCAGCATTTT. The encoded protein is CASSLGQGFNQPQHF.

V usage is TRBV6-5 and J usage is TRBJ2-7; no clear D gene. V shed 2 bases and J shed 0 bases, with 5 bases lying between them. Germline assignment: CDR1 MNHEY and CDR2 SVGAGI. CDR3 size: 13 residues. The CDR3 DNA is TGTGCCAGCAGTTACGAGAGCTCCTACGAGCAGTACTTC. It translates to CASSYESSYEQYF.

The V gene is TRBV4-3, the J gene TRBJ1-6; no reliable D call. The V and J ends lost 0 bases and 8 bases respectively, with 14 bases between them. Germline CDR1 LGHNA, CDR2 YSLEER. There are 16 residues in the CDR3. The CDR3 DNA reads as TGCGCCAGCAGCCAAGAGTCCGGGTCGGGTCATTCACCCCTCCACTTT. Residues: CASSQESGSGHSPLHF.

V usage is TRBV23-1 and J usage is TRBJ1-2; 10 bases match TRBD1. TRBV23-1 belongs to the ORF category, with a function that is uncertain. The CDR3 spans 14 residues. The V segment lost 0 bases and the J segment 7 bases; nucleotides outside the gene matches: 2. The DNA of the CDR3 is TGCGCCAGCAGTCAATCGGGGGACAGGGGTGGCTACACCTTC. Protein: CASSQSGDRGGYTF.

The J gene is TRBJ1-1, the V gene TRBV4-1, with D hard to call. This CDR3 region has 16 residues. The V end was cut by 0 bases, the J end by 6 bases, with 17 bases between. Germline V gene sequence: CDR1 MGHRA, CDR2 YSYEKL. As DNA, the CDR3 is TGCGCCAGCAGCCAAGATCCCATCTCCGAGAGGGCTGAAGCTTTCTTT. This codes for CASSQDPISERAEAFF.

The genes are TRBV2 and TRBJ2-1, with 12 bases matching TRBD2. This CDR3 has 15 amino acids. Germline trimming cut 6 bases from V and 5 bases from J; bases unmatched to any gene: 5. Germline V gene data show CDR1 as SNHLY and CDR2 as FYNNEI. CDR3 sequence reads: CASRVLAGGDNEQFF. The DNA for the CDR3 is TGTGCCAGCAGGGTTCTAGCGGGGGGGGACAATGAGCAGTTCTTC.

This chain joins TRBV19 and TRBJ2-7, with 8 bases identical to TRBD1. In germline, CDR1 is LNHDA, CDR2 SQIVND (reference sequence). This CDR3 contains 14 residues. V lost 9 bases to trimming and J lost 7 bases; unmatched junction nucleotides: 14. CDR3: CASRGQAAHGEQYF. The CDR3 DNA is TGTGCCAGCCGGGGACAGGCCGCACACGGGGAGCAGTACTTC.

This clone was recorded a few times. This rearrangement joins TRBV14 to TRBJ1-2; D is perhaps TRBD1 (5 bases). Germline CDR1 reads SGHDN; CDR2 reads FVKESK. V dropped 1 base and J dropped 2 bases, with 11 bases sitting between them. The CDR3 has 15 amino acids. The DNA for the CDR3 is TGTGCCAGCAGCCAAGTTGGCGGGGCGAACTATGGCTACACCTTC. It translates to CASSQVGGANYGYTF.

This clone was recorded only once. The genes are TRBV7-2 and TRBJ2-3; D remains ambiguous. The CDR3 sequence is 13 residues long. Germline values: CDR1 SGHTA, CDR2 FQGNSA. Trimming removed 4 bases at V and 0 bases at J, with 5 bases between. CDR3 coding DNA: TGTGCCAGCAGCTCCCAGAGCACAGATACGCAGTATTTT. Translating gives CASSSQSTDTQYF.

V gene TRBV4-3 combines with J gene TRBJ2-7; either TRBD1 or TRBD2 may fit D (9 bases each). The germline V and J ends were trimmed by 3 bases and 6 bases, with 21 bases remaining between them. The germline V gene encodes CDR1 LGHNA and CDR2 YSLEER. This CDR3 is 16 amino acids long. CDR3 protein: CASSQDRGGLAREQYF. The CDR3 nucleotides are TGCGCCAGCAGCCAGGACAGGGGAGGACTAGCGCGCGAGCAGTACTTC.

CDR3 sequence (DNA): TGTGCCATCAGTGGGCAGGCGTATACGCAGTATTTT. Translating gives CAISGQAYTQYF. The chain employs TRBV10-3 and TRBJ2-3, with D unresolved. The CDR3 extends over 12 amino acids. Germline V lookup: CDR1 ENHRY, CDR2 SYGVKD. Trimming left V 4 bases short and J 7 bases short, with 9 bases between.

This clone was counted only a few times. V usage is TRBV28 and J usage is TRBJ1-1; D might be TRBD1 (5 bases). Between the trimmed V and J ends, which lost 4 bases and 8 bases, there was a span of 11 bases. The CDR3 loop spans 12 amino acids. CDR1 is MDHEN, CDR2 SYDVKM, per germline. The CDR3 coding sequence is TGTGCCAGCAGTTACCTCCACAGGGAAGCTTTCTTT. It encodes CASSYLHREAFF.

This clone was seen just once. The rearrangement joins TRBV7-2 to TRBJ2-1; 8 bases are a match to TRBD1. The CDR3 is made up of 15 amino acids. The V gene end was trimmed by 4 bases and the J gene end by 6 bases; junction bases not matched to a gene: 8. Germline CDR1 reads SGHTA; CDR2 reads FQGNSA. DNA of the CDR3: TGTGCCAGCAGCTACAGGGGGGAGTTGGTCAATGAGCAGTTCTTC. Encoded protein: CASSYRGELVNEQFF.